This paragraph covers one TCR beta chain sequence. Its matching antigen is unknown. RNA transcripts were the template for amplifying TCR beta CDR3 regions. A set of HTBI primers served as the primers for a first-round RT-PCR of the TCR CDR3. TCRdb fed the multiplex PCR reads into MiXCR, producing one record per CDR3 protein. The sample has 600,000 to 700,000 distinct CDR3 sequences, roughly 15% seen once. This record belongs to a study of T cells in Graves' hyperthyroidism and ophthalmopathy. General observations from the study: The model identified upcoming ophthalmopathy a median about 7.1 months ahead of onset.

Germline CDR1 is GTSNPN and CDR2 is SVGIG (reference sequence). This CDR3 is built from 11 residues. V was clipped by 1 base and J by 6 bases; unmatched bases: 0. Patients were excluded because of uncontrolled infection, other autoimmune disease, pregnancy or lactation. The sample comprised blood. The TCR was taken from a woman aged 40 to 50 with Graves' ophthalmopathy. The V gene is TRBV30, the J gene TRBJ2-7; 7 bases align to TRBD2. The CDR3 DNA is TGTGCCTGGAGTGCGGGAGGCGAGCAGTACTTC. This gives the protein CAWSAGGEQYF.